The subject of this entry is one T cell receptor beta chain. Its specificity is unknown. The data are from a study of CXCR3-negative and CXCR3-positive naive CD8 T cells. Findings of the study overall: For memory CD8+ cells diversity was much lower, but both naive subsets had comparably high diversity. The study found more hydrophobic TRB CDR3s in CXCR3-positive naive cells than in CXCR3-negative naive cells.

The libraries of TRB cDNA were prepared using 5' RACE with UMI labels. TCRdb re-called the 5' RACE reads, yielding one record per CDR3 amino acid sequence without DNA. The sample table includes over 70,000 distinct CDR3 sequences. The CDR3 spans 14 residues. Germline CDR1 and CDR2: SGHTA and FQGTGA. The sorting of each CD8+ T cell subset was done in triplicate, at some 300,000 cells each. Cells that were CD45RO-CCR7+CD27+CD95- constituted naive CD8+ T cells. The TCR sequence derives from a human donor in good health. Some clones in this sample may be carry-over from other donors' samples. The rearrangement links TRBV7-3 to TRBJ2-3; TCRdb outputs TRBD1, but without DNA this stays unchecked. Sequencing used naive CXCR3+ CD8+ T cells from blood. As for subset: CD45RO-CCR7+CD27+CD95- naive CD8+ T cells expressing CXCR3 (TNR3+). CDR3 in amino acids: CASSRQGITDTQYF.